Shown below are 31 T cell receptor beta chains from a single sample sequenced in a study of beta chain features in type 1 diabetes. Study conclusions and caveats: Type 1 diabetes patients had moderately but significantly shorter TCRB CDR3s in all four CD4+ subsets.

These receptors have no known antigen. cDNA synthesis used the whole RNA isolate, giving expressed TCRB sequences. Only in-frame clones appear in the TCRdb table, and some are missing; sequencing was by immunoSEQ multiplex PCR. The repertoire holds around 710,000 clones, with around 12% as singletons. The source material was naive CD4+ T cells from blood. The receptor source for this set is a man aged 30 to 45 with type 1 diabetes.

The chain joins TRBV28 to TRBJ2-3, with TRBD1 matching 8 bases. The CDR3 is 14 residues long. Germline V CDR1 and CDR2: MDHEN, SYDVKM. The J segment lost 7 bases and the V segment lost 5 bases, leaving 8 bases of the junction unmatched. The chain's CDR3 is CASSLGQGANTQYF. The CDR3 DNA reads as TGTGCCAGCAGTCTAGGCCAGGGGGCAAATACGCAGTATTTT.

This clone came up once. The J gene is TRBJ2-7, the V gene TRBV4-2; no definite D call. V lost 1 base and J 5 bases, leaving 15 bases between the germline ends. This CDR3 is 15 amino acids long. The germline CDR1 and CDR2 sequences are LGHNA and YNFKEQ. This CDR3 is CASSQAVNIRNEQYF. CDR3 bases: TGTGCCAGCAGCCAAGCGGTGAATATTCGTAACGAGCAGTACTTC.

Only a few counts were recorded for this clone. The chain links TRBV6-1 to TRBJ2-7, with D perhaps matching TRBD2 (6 bases). Per the germline V gene, CDR1 is MNHNS and CDR2 is SASEGT. Trimming stripped 3 bases from V and 7 bases from J, with 16 bases between. The CDR3 is made up of 14 amino acids. CDR3 sequence reads: CASSESWVGGEQYF. Written as DNA, the CDR3 is TGTGCCAGCAGTGAGTCTTGGGTCGGAGGGGAGCAGTACTTC.

This clone was detected a few times. J is TRBJ1-2 and V is TRBV7-2; no clear D. The V and J ends lost 5 bases and 2 bases respectively, with 12 bases between them. The germline V gene has CDR1 SGHTA and CDR2 FQGNSA. The CDR3 runs 14 residues. In nucleotides, the CDR3 is TGTGCCAGCAGCATCCTCGGGGAGAACTATGGCTACACCTTC. As protein: CASSILGENYGYTF.

This clone was counted between two and nine times. The CDR3 reads CASTPSVSYGYTF. The CDR3 coding sequence is TGTGCCAGCACTCCTTCAGTGAGCTATGGCTACACCTTC. The chain recombines TRBV6-5 with TRBJ1-2; no definite D call. V lost 7 bases to trimming and J lost 4 bases, with 13 bases between them. From germline, CDR1 is MNHEY and CDR2 SVGAGI. The CDR3 is 13 amino acids.

This clone showed up just a few times. The chain has TRBV5-4 and TRBJ2-5, with D uncertain. This CDR3 comprises 13 residues. Germline CDR1 and CDR2: SGHNT and YYREEE (reference sequence). Trimming stripped 3 bases from V and 5 bases from J, with 11 bases between. The CDR3 sequence is CASSSQIGETQYF. CDR3 bases: TGTGCCAGCAGCTCACAGATAGGGGAGACCCAGTACTTC.

This clone occurred a few times. The chain joins TRBV19 to TRBJ1-2; 7 bases match TRBD1. In germline, CDR1 is LNHDA, CDR2 SQIVND (reference sequence). This CDR3 contains 15 residues. Losses at the gene ends were 3 bases for V and 8 bases for J; bases not matched to a gene: 12. The CDR3: CASSIRDRLLLGYTF. The CDR3 DNA sequence: TGTGCCAGTAGTATCCGGGACAGACTTCTATTAGGCTACACCTTC.

This clone was seen only a few times. This specimen includes other DNA sequences encoding the same CDR3. The chain links TRBV5-1 to TRBJ2-7; 10 bases are a match to TRBD1. CDR3 length: 14 residues. Germline V CDR1 and CDR2: SGHRS, YFSETQ. The trim removed 2 bases at V and 2 bases at J, leaving 1 base unmatched. CDR3 bases: TGCGCCAGCAGCTTCGGGACAGGGGCCTACGAGCAGTACTTC. Amino acid sequence: CASSFGTGAYEQYF.

In this sample, this clone turned up a few times. The chain combines TRBV7-2 with TRBJ2-2; 7 bases line up with TRBD2. Germline loops: CDR1 SGHTA, CDR2 FQGNSA. The CDR3 length is 15 residues. V lost 5 bases and J lost 3; bases outside the gene matches: 6. The CDR3 loop reads CASSNPGGYTGELFF. For the CDR3, the DNA is TGTGCCAGCAGCAACCCGGGAGGTTACACCGGGGAGCTGTTTTTT.

This rearrangement joins TRBV6-5 to TRBJ2-5, with D maybe TRBD2 (6 bases). Germline V gives CDR1 MNHEY, CDR2 SVGAGI. The CDR3 covers 15 residues. V dropped 6 bases and J dropped 2 bases, with 16 bases sitting between them. The CDR3 nucleotides read TGTGCCAGCAGCCCTCGGGTAGCGGTACAAGAGACCCAGTACTTC. Its protein product is CASSPRVAVQETQYF.

The rearrangement links TRBV7-2 to TRBJ1-3; a weak D match, TRBD1 (6 bases). Germline V CDR1 and CDR2: SGHTA, FQGNSA. The CDR3 is 12 amino acids. V lost 3 bases and J lost 14, with 14 bases in between. Written as DNA, the CDR3 is TGTGCCAGCAGCTTTGCCGGGACACGGCTATATTTT. Protein: CASSFAGTRLYF.

V is TRBV2 and J is TRBJ2-7, with TRBD1 matching over 7 bases. After removal of 7 bases from V and 5 bases from J, the junction contained 5 bases not matched to a gene. In germline, CDR1 is SNHLY, CDR2 FYNNEI. This CDR3 comprises 12 residues. CDR3 sequence (DNA): TGTGCCAGCACCCGAGGGGGCGACGAGCAGTACTTC. This sequence encodes CASTRGGDEQYF.

A word on this clone: Other DNA sequences within the sample encode an identical CDR3. The genes are TRBV2 and TRBJ1-2; perhaps TRBD1 as D (5 bases). The CDR3 length is 14 residues. Germline values: CDR1 SNHLY, CDR2 FYNNEI. The V gene lost 7 bases and the J gene lost 2 bases, with 14 bases spanning the gap. DNA for the CDR3: TGTGCCAGCAAGGGAGAGGGGCGGAACTATGGCTACACCTTC. Amino acid sequence: CASKGEGRNYGYTF.

This chain links TRBV4-3 with TRBJ2-7; D remains unclear. Trimming stripped 2 bases from V and 0 bases from J, with 17 bases between. The CDR3 extends over 17 amino acids. Germline CDR1 is LGHNA and CDR2 is YSLEER. The CDR3 loop reads CASSQLYGERSSYEQYF. The CDR3 bases are TGCGCCAGCAGCCAACTCTACGGAGAGAGGAGCTCCTACGAGCAGTACTTC.

CDR3 region: CASSLRGLNGLEQYF. In nucleotides, the CDR3 is TGCGCCAGCAGCTTGAGAGGCCTGAACGGGCTCGAGCAGTACTTC. This chain links TRBV5-1 with TRBJ2-7; D is uncertain. The CDR3 runs to 15 residues. Trimming removed 1 base from V and 6 bases from J, with 17 bases in between. Germline CDR1 and CDR2: SGHRS and YFSETQ.

The chain carries TRBV23-1 and TRBJ1-1, with D uncertain. TRBV23-1 is an ORF; its function is uncertain. Trimming pared 0 bases from V and 1 base from J, leaving 9 bases between. This CDR3 has 15 amino acids. This chain's CDR3 is CASSQSNHPNTEAFF. CDR3 coding DNA: TGCGCCAGCAGTCAATCAAACCACCCGAACACTGAAGCTTTCTTT.

This clone has more than one count but fewer than ten. V and J are TRBV5-1 and TRBJ2-1; 11 bases are shared with TRBD2. The length of the CDR3 is 15 residues. V dropped 1 base and J dropped 7; count of bases not matched to a gene: 4. Germline values: CDR1 SGHRS, CDR2 YFSETQ. The DNA for the CDR3 is TGCGCCAGCAGCTTGACTAGCGGGGGCTGGAATGAGCAGTTCTTC. Protein sequence: CASSLTSGGWNEQFF.

The gene calls are TRBV5-6 and TRBJ1-5; maybe TRBD1 (6 bases). V lost 2 bases, J lost 7 bases, and 10 bases lay in between. Per germline, CDR1 SGHDT and CDR2 YYEEEE. CDR3 length equals 13 residues. The CDR3 protein is CASSFSGDQPQHF. CDR3 bases: TGTGCCAGCAGCTTTTCAGGGGACCAGCCCCAGCATTTT. The entire variable domain, with the rest obtained from reference TRBV5-6 and TRBJ1-5, is as follows: DAGVTQSPTHLIKTRGQQVTLRCSPKSGHDTVSWYQQALGQGPQFIFQYYEEEERQRGNFPDRFSGHQFPNYSSELNVNALLLGDSALYLCASSFSGDQPQHFGDGTRLSIL.

This clone was seen only a few times. This sequence joins TRBV7-9 and TRBJ2-5; 8 bases agree with TRBD1. With V trimmed by 5 bases and J by 0 bases, 8 bases remained unmatched. CDR1 and CDR2 (germline): SEHNR, FQNEAQ (reference sequence). The CDR3 is 16 amino acids. CDR3 bases: TGTGCCAGCAGCGGACCAGGGGGCCGGTACCAAGAGACCCAGTACTTC. This gives the protein CASSGPGGRYQETQYF. The full variable domain, with the rest looked up from reference TRBV7-9 and TRBJ2-5, is DTGVSQNPRHKITKRGQNVTFRCDPISEHNRLYWYRQTLGQGPEFLTYFQNEAQLEKSRLLSDRFSAERPKGSFSTLEIQRTEQGDSAMYLCASSGPGGRYQETQYFGPGTRLLVL.

Only a few counts were recorded for this clone. The chain joins TRBV9 to TRBJ2-1; TRBD1 matches 7 bases. J was trimmed by 2 bases and V by 0 bases; bases with no gene match: 2. Germline CDR1 and CDR2: SGDLS and YYNGEE. CDR3 length: 15 amino acids. In DNA, the CDR3 is TGTGCCAGCAGCGTAGAGCAGGGGGCCTACAATGAGCAGTTCTTC. It yields the protein CASSVEQGAYNEQFF.

The chain employs TRBV6-5 and TRBJ1-4; 7 bases line up with TRBD1. The CDR3 extends over 14 amino acids. CDR1 is MNHEY, CDR2 SVGAGI, per germline. V dropped 5 bases and J dropped 8; count of bases not matched to a gene: 8. CDR3 nucleotides: TGTGCCAGCAGTCTTACAGGGGTAGTGGAAAAACTGTTTTTT. Its translation is CASSLTGVVEKLFF.

This clone has a handful of counts. CDR3 DNA sequence: TGTGCCAGCAGCTCTAACAGGGGGCTAGTGTACAATGAGCAGTTCTTC. Translating it yields CASSSNRGLVYNEQFF. The genes are TRBV7-2 and TRBJ2-1; 9 positions agree with TRBD1. Germline loops: CDR1 SGHTA, CDR2 FQGNSA. V trimming: 4 bases; J trimming: 4 bases; junction bases outside the gene matches: 8. The CDR3 contains 16 residues.

There are a few counts of this clone. The chain has TRBV4-2 and TRBJ2-3; the match to TRBD1 covers 7 bases. CDR1 and CDR2 (germline): LGHNA, YNFKEQ. CDR3 length: 15 amino acids. Trimming removed 0 bases from V and 4 bases from J; junction bases left unmatched: 4. CDR3 amino acids: CASSQDKGGADTQYF. For the CDR3, the DNA is TGTGCCAGCAGCCAAGATAAAGGGGGCGCAGATACGCAGTATTTT.

This clone has just a few counts. This CDR3 reads CASSDFQGRAFF. CDR3 nucleotide sequence: TGTGCCAGCAGCGACTTCCAGGGAAGGGCTTTCTTT. The V gene is TRBV7-6, the J gene TRBJ1-1, with D possibly being TRBD1 (5 bases). V was clipped by 5 bases and J by 11 bases, with 15 bases between them. The CDR3 is 12 amino acids. CDR1 and CDR2 from the germline V gene are SGHVS and FNYEAQ.

The rearrangement joins TRBV30 to TRBJ1-2, with TRBD1 as a possible D gene (5 bases). Deletions cut 2 bases from V and 8 bases from J, with 12 bases between. The CDR3 is made up of 12 amino acids. CDR1 GTSNPN and CDR2 SVGIG come from the germline V gene (reference sequence). The CDR3 nucleotides are TGTGCCTGGAGTCCCACGGGGGGAGGCTACACCTTC. As protein: CAWSPTGGGYTF.

The V gene is TRBV7-9, the J gene TRBJ2-5; D uncertain. Germline CDR1 and CDR2: SEHNR and FQNEAQ (reference sequence). V lost 1 base to trimming and J lost 5 bases, with 11 bases between them. The CDR3 has 14 residues. For the CDR3, the DNA is TGTGCCAGCAGCTTAGAGTCGGTCGGGGAGACCCAGTACTTC. It is translated as CASSLESVGETQYF.

This clone was detected only a few times. The chain is built from TRBV5-1 and TRBJ2-7; D possibly corresponds to TRBD2 (5 bases). This CDR3 spans 14 amino acids. Per the germline V gene, CDR1 is SGHRS and CDR2 is YFSETQ. The germline V and J ends were trimmed by 4 bases and 0 bases, with 11 bases remaining between them. CDR3 region: CASSTTGNSYEQYF. In DNA form, the CDR3 reads TGCGCCAGCAGCACCACCGGGAACTCCTACGAGCAGTACTTC.

The J gene is TRBJ1-1, the V gene TRBV5-4; D call uncertain. From germline, CDR1 is SGHNT and CDR2 YYREEE (reference sequence). CDR3 length equals 15 residues. V shed 0 bases and J shed 1 base, with 10 bases lying between them. The DNA of the CDR3 is TGTGCCAGCAGCTTGGCCAGGCATGAGAACACTGAAGCTTTCTTT. Encoded protein: CASSLARHENTEAFF.

This chain joins TRBV14 and TRBJ2-5; tentative D call: TRBD1 (5 bases). The J call is uncertain, as TRBJ2-7 better fits the DNA end. Germline V CDR1 and CDR2: SGHDN, FVKESK. This CDR3 is built from 11 residues. The CDR3 DNA is TGTGCCAGCGGGGCGGTCTACGAGCAGTACTTC. Translated: CASGAVYEQYF.

This chain links TRBV27 with TRBJ2-3; D is ambiguous. From germline, CDR1 is MNHEY and CDR2 SMNVEV (reference sequence). V lost 2 bases and J 15 bases, leaving 18 bases between the germline ends. This CDR3 spans 13 amino acids. The CDR3 loop reads CASSLMTPRRIYF. The CDR3 DNA is TGTGCCAGCAGTTTAATGACACCTCGAAGGATTTATTTT.

This clone was found a few times. The CDR3: CAWSATGVRSPLHF. The CDR3 DNA is TGTGCCTGGAGCGCTACAGGGGTGCGGTCACCCCTCCACTTT. This chain uses TRBV30 with TRBJ1-6; 7 nucleotides align to TRBD1. The ends lost 3 bases at V and 10 bases at J; junction bases unmatched: 9. The CDR3 is 14 amino acids. Germline CDR1 GTSNPN, CDR2 SVGIG (reference sequence).